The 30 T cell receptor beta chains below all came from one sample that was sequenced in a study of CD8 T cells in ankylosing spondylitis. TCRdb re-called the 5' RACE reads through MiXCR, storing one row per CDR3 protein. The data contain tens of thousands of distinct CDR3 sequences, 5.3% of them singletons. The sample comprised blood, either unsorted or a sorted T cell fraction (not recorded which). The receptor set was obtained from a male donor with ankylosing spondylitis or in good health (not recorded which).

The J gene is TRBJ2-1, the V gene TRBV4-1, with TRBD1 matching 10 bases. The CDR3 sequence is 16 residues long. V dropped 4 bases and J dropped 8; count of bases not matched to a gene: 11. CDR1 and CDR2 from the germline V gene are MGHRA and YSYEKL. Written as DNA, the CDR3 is TGCGCCAGCAGCCGAAAACCGGGACAGGGGATCGATGAGCAGTTCTTC. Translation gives CASSRKPGQGIDEQFF.

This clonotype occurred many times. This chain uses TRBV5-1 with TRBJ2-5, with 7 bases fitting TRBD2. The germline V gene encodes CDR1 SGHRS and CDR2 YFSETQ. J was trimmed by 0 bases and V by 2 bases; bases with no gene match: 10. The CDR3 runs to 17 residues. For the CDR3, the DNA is TGCGCCAGCAGCTTTAACCCTAGCGGAATCAACCAAGAGACCCAGTACTTC. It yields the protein CASSFNPSGINQETQYF.

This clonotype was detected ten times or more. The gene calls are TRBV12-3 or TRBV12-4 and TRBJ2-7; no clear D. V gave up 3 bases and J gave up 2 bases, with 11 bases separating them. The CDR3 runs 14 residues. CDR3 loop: CASSFSAATYEQYF. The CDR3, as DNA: TGTGCCAGCAGTTTCTCAGCAGCGACCTACGAGCAGTACTTC.

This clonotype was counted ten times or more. The CDR3 region is CASRPTGRDGYTF. The CDR3 coding sequence is TGCGCCAGCAGACCTACAGGGAGGGATGGCTACACCTTC. The V and J genes are TRBV4-1 and TRBJ1-2; a weak D match, TRBD1 (6 bases). V lost 6 bases and J lost 6, with 14 bases in between. Germline CDR1 is MGHRA and CDR2 is YSYEKL. The CDR3 contains 13 residues.

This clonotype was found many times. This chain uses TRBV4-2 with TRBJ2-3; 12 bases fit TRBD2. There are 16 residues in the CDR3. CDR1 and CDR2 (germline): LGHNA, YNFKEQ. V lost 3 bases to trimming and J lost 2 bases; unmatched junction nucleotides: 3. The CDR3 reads CASSHGLAGNTDTQYF. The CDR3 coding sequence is TGTGCCAGCAGCCACGGACTAGCGGGGAACACAGATACGCAGTATTTT.

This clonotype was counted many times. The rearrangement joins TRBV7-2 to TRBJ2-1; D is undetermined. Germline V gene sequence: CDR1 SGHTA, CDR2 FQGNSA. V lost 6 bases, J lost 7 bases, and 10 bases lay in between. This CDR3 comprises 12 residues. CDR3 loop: CASSLSGNEQFF. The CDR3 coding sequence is TGTGCCAGCAGTTTATCCGGGAATGAGCAGTTCTTC.

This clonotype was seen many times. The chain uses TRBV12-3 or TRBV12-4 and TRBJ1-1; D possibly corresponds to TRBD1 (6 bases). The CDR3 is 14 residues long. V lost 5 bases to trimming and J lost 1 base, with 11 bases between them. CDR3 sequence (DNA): TGTGCCAGCAGTCCACCGGACAGGAACACTGAAGCTTTCTTT. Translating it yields CASSPPDRNTEAFF.

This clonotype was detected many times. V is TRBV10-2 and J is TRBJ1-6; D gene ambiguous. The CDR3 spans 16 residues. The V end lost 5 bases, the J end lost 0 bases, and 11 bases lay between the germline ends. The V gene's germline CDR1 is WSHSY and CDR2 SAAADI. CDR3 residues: CASSFILGSYNSPLHF. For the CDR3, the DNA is TGCGCCAGCAGTTTCATTCTGGGCTCCTATAATTCACCCCTCCACTTT.

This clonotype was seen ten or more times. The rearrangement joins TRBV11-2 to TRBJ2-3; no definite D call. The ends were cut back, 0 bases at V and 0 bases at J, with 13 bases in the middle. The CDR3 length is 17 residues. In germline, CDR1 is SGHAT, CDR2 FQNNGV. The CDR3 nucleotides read TGTGCCAGCAGCTTAGATCGAGGTCTACTGAGCACAGATACGCAGTATTTT. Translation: CASSLDRGLLSTDTQYF.

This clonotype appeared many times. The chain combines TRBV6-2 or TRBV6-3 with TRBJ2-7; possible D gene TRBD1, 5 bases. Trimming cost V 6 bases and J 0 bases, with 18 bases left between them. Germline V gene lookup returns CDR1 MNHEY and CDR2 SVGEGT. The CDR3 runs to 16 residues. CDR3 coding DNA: TGTGCCAGCAGCCCAGCCGTCAGGGCTATCTCCTACGAGCAGTACTTC. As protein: CASSPAVRAISYEQYF.

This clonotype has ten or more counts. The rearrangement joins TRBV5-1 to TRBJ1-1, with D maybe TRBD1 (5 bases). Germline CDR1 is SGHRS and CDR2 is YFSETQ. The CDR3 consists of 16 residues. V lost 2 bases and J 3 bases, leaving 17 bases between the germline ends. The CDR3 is CASSFDSGTLDTEAFF. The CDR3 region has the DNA TGCGCCAGCAGCTTTGATTCCGGGACCCTCGACACTGAAGCTTTCTTT. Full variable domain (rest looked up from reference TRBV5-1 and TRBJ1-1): KAGVTQTPRYLIKTRGQQVTLSCSPISGHRSVSWYQQTPGQGLQFLFEYFSETQRNKGNFPGRFSGRQFSNSRSEMNVSTLELGDSALYLCASSFDSGTLDTEAFFGQGTRLTVV.

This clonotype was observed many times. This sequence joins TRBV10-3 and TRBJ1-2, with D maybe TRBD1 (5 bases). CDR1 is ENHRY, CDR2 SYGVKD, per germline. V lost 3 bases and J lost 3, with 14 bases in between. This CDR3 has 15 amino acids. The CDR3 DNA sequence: TGTGCCATCAGTGAAATGCGGGGCGCGGACTATGGCTACACCTTC. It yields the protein CAISEMRGADYGYTF.

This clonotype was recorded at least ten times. In nucleotides, the CDR3 is TGTGCCAGCAGCTTAAGGGGAAACACAGATACGCAGTATTTT. Translating it yields CASSLRGNTDTQYF. The chain employs TRBV7-9 and TRBJ2-3; D possibly corresponds to TRBD1 (5 bases). From germline, CDR1 is SEHNR and CDR2 FQNEAQ (reference sequence). CDR3 length: 14 residues. The germline V and J ends were trimmed by 2 bases and 2 bases, with 8 bases remaining between them. The entire variable domain, with the rest obtained from reference TRBV7-9 and TRBJ2-3, is as follows: DTGVSQNPRHKITKRGQNVTFRCDPISEHNRLYWYRQTLGQGPEFLTYFQNEAQLEKSRLLSDRFSAERPKGSFSTLEIQRTEQGDSAMYLCASSLRGNTDTQYFGPGTRLTVL.

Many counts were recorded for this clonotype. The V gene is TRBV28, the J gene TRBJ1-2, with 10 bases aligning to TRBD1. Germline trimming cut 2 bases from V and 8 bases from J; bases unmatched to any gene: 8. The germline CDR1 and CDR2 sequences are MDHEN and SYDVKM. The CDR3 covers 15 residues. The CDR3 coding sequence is TGTGCCAGCAGTTTAGACAGGGGGCTTCTGGGAGGCTACACCTTC. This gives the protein CASSLDRGLLGGYTF.

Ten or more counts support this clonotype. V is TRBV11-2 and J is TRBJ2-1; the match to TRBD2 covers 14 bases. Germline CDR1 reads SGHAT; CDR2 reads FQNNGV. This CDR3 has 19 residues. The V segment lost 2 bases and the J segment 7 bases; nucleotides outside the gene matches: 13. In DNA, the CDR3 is TGTGCCAGCAGCTTAAACGGACTAGCGGGGGGTACCATAGTAAATGAGCAGTTCTTC. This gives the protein CASSLNGLAGGTIVNEQFF.

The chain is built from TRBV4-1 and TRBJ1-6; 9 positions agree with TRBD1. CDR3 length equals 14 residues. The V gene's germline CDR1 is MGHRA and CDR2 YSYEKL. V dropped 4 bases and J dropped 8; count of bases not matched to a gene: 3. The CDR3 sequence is CASSLGQGDSPLHF. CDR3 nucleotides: TGCGCCAGCAGCCTGGGACAGGGAGATTCACCCCTCCACTTT.

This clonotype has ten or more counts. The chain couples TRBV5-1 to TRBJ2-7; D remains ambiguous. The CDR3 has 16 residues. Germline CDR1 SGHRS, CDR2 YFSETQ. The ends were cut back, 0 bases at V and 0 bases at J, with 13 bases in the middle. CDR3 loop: CASSLASVGDSYEQYF. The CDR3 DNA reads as TGCGCCAGCAGCTTGGCCTCGGTCGGCGACTCCTACGAGCAGTACTTC.

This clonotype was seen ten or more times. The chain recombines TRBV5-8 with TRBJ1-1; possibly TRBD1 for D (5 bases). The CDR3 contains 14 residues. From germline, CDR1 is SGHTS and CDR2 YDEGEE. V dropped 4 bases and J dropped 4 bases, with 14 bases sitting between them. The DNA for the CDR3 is TGTGCCAGCAGCGGAGACAGTCGGGGCACTGAAGCTTTCTTT. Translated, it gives CASSGDSRGTEAFF.

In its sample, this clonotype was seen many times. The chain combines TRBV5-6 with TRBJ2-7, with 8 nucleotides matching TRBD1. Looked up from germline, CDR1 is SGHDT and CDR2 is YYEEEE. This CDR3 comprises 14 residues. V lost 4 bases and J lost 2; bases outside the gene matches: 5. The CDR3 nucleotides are TGTGCCAGCAGCCTCCCAGGGGGCACCTACGAGCAGTACTTC. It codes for CASSLPGGTYEQYF.

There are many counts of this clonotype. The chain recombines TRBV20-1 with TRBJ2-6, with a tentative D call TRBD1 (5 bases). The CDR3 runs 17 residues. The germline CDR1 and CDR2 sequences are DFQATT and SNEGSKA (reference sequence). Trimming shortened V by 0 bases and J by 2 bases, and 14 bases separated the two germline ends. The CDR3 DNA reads TGCAGTGCTAGAGATAGTCAGGGTAGGACTGGGGCCAACGTCCTGACTTTC. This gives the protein CSARDSQGRTGANVLTF.

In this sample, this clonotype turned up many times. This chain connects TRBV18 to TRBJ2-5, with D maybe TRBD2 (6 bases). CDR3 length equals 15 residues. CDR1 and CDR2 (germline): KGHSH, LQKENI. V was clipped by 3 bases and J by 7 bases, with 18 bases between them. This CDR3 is CASSPGTGERRTQYF. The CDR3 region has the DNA TGTGCCAGCTCACCGGGAACGGGGGAGAGAAGGACCCAGTACTTC.

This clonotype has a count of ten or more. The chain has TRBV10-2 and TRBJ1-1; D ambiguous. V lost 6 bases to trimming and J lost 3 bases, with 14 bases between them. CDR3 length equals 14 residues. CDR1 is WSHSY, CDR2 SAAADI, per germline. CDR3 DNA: TGCGCCAGCAGGGACTTAGGCACTTACACTGAAGCTTTCTTT. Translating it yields CASRDLGTYTEAFF.

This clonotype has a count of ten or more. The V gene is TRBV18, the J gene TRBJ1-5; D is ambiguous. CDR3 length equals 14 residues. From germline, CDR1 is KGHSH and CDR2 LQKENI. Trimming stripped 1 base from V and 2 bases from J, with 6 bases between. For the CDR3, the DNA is TGTGCCAGCTCACCACTGGCGGGCAATCAGCCCCAGCATTTT. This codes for CASSPLAGNQPQHF. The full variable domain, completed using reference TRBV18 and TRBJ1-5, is NAGVMQNPRHLVRRRGQEARLRCSPMKGHSHVYWYRQLPEEGLKFMVYLQKENIIDESGMPKERFSAEFPKEGPSILRIQQVVRGDSAAYFCASSPLAGNQPQHFGDGTRLSIL.

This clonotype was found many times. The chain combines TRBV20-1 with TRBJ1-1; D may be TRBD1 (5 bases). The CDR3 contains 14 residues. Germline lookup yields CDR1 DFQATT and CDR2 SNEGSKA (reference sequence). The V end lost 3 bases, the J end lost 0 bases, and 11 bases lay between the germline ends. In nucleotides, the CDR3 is TGCAGTGCTAGGGGGGGGGGTATGAACACTGAAGCTTTCTTT. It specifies CSARGGGMNTEAFF.

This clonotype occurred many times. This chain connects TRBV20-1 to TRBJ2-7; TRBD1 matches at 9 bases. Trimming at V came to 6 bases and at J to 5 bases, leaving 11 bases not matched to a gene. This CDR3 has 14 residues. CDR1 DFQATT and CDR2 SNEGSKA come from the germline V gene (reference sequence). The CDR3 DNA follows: TGCAGTGCGGAACCGGGACAGGGAAGGCACGAGCAGTACTTC. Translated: CSAEPGQGRHEQYF.

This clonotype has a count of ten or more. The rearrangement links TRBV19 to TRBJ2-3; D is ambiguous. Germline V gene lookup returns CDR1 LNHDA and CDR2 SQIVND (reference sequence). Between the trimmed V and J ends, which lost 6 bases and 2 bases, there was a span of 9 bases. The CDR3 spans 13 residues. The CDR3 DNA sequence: TGTGCCAGTAGCGGAGAAAACACAGATACGCAGTATTTT. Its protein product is CASSGENTDTQYF.

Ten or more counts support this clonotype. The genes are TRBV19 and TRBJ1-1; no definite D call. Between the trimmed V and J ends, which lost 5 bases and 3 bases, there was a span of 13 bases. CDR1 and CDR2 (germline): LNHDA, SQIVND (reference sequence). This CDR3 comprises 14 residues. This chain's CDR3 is CASSPWTAYTEAFF. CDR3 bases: TGTGCCAGTAGTCCGTGGACGGCCTACACTGAAGCTTTCTTT. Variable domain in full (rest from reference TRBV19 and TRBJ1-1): DGGITQSPKYLFRKEGQNVTLSCEQNLNHDAMYWYRQDPGQGLRLIYYSQIVNDFQKGDIAEGYSVSREKKESFPLTVTSAQKNPTAFYLCASSPWTAYTEAFFGQGTRLTVV.

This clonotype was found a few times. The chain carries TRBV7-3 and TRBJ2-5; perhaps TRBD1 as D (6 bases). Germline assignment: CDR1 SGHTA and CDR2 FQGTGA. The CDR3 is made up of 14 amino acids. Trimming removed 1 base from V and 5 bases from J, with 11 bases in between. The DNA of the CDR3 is TGTGCCAGCAGCTTAAGTGGGCAGGGGGAGACCCAGTACTTC. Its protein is CASSLSGQGETQYF.

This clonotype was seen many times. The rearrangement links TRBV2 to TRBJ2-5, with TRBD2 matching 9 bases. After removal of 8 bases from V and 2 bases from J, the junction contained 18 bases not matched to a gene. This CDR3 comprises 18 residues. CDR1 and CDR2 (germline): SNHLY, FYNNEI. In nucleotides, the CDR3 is TGTGCCAGCTCTAGTGGGCGGGGGGGCTTGAGGACTCAAGAGACCCAGTACTTC. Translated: CASSSGRGGLRTQETQYF.

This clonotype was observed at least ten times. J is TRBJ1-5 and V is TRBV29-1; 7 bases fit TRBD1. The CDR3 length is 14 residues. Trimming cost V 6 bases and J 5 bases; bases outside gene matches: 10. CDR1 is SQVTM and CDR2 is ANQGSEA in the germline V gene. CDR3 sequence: CSVGGGSIDQPQHF. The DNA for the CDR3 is TGCAGCGTCGGAGGGGGCTCGATAGATCAGCCCCAGCATTTT.